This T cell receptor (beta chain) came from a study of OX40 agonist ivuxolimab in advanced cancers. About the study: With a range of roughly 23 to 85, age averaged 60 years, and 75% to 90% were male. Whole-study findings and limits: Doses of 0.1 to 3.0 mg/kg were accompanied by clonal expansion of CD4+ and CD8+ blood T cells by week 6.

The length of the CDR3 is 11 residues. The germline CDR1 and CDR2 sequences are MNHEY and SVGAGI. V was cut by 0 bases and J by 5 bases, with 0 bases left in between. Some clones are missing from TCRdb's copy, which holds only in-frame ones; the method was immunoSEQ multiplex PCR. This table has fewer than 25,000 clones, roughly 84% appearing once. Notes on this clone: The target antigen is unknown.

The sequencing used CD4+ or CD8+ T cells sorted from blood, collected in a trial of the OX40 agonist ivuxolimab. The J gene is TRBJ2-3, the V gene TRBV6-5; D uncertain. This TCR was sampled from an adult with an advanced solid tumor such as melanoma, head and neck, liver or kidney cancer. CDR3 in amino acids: CASSYSDTQYF. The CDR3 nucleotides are TGTGCCAGCAGTTACTCAGATACGCAGTATTTT.